Following are 5 T cell receptor beta chains from one sample sequenced in a study of blood T cell repertoires in COVID-19. Profiling relied on immunoSEQ multiplex PCR, and the TCRdb table lists in-frame clones only, not all of them. This sample has about 160,000 clones; 92% occur once, and the top ten carry roughly 5%. Material for sequencing was peripheral blood. These receptors were taken from a man aged 30 to 39 with COVID-19, enrolled during active disease.

V gene TRBV27 combines with J gene TRBJ1-6; D is unresolved. CDR1 MNHEY and CDR2 SMNVEV come from the germline V gene (reference sequence). V dropped 6 bases and J dropped 6 bases, with 15 bases sitting between them. The CDR3 loop spans 15 amino acids. The CDR3, as DNA: TGTGCCAGCAGGGCTCTGACAAGGTTTAATTCACCCCTCCACTTT. It is translated as CASRALTRFNSPLHF.

V and J are TRBV6-5 and TRBJ1-1; 9 bases align to TRBD1. The germline gives CDR1 MNHEY, CDR2 SVGAGI. This CDR3 is built from 14 residues. With V trimmed by 6 bases and J by 9 bases, 11 bases remained unmatched. CDR3 protein: CASRTTQTGGQAFF. The CDR3 nucleotides are TGTGCCAGCAGAACAACTCAAACAGGGGGCCAAGCTTTCTTT.

This clone was seen more than once but under ten times. The rearrangement links TRBV6-5 to TRBJ2-7, with D perhaps TRBD2 (6 bases). CDR1 MNHEY and CDR2 SVGAGI come from the germline V gene. V dropped 0 bases and J dropped 0 bases, with 9 bases sitting between them. CDR3 size: 15 residues. CDR3 residues: CASSYSPRGSYEQYF. In DNA, the CDR3 is TGTGCCAGCAGTTACTCACCGCGGGGCTCCTACGAGCAGTACTTC.

The gene calls are TRBV28 and TRBJ2-7; 7 nucleotides match TRBD2. The V segment lost 6 bases and the J segment 6 bases; nucleotides outside the gene matches: 11. Germline V lookup: CDR1 MDHEN, CDR2 SYDVKM. The CDR3 loop spans 14 amino acids. CDR3 amino acids: CASSLLRTRGEQYF. The CDR3 coding sequence is TGTGCCAGCAGCCTACTCAGGACTAGGGGCGAGCAGTACTTC.

The gene calls are TRBV7-7 and TRBJ2-3; 7 bases map to TRBD2. V gave up 5 bases and J gave up 4 bases; unmatched junction bases: 9. The CDR3 totals 15 residues. Germline loops: CDR1 SSHAT, CDR2 FNYEAQ (reference sequence). The CDR3 here is CASSPSPREADTQYF. CDR3 nucleotide sequence: TGTGCCAGCAGCCCAAGTCCCCGGGAGGCAGATACGCAGTATTTT.